A single sample gave rise to the 26 T cell receptor beta chains below, sequenced in a study of T cell responses to AZD1222 COVID-19 vaccine. TCRdb keeps only in-frame clones here, not all; method: immunoSEQ multiplex PCR. The table has 85,000 to 95,000 clones, roughly 90% seen once. This material consisted of peripheral blood, taken 28 days after the second AZD1222 dose. Every receptor here comes from an adult who received the AZD1222 COVID-19 vaccine.

A few counts support this clone. The chain combines TRBV6-4 with TRBJ1-1; the D is unclear. The CDR3 contains 14 residues. Germline CDR1 and CDR2: MRHNA and SNTAGT. Between the trimmed V and J ends, which lost 0 bases and 1 base, there was a span of 6 bases. The CDR3 coding sequence is TGTGCCAGCAGTGACTCGCCGGAGAACACTGAAGCTTTCTTT. Translated, it gives CASSDSPENTEAFF.

The rearrangement joins TRBV6-5 to TRBJ2-2; D may correspond to TRBD1 or TRBD2 (6 bases each). This CDR3 is built from 16 residues. V was shortened by 0 bases and J by 0 bases, with 8 bases between the two germline ends. Germline CDR1 and CDR2: MNHEY and SVGAGI. In DNA, the CDR3 is TGTGCCAGCAGTTACTCCGGGGGCGCGAACACCGGGGAGCTGTTTTTT. Encoded protein: CASSYSGGANTGELFF.

The chain links TRBV9 to TRBJ2-2; D is ambiguous. The CDR3 is 16 amino acids. Germline V lookup: CDR1 SGDLS, CDR2 YYNGEE. Trimming shortened V by 3 bases and J by 0 bases, and 12 bases separated the two germline ends. CDR3 loop: CASSDGRWPNTGELFF. In DNA, the CDR3 is TGTGCCAGCAGCGACGGACGTTGGCCGAACACCGGGGAGCTGTTTTTT.

A single count supports this clone. This rearrangement joins TRBV3-1 (or the pseudogene TRBV3-2) to TRBJ2-2, with D perhaps assigned TRBD1 or TRBD2 (5 bases each). The CDR3 covers 15 residues. The germline gives CDR1 LGHDT, CDR2 YNNKEL (reference sequence). The germline V and J ends were trimmed by 6 bases and 0 bases, with 11 bases remaining between them. The CDR3 DNA reads as TGTGCCAGCAGAGGGACCGGGACGAACACCGGGGAGCTGTTTTTT. Its protein is CASRGTGTNTGELFF.

This rearrangement joins TRBV15 to TRBJ1-2; D is ambiguous. The CDR3 sequence is 17 residues long. Germline assignment: CDR1 LNHNV and CDR2 YYDKDF (reference sequence). The V end was cut by 0 bases, the J end by 4 bases, with 18 bases between. The CDR3: CATSRDSAEIQAYGYTF. DNA for the CDR3: TGTGCCACCAGCAGAGATTCTGCGGAAATTCAAGCCTATGGCTACACCTTC. Full variable domain (remainder filled in from reference TRBV15 and TRBJ1-2): DAMVIQNPRYQVTQFGKPVTLSCSQTLNHNVMYWYQQKSSQAPKLLFHYYDKDFNNEADTPDNFQSRRPNTSFCFLDIRSPGLGDTAMYLCATSRDSAEIQAYGYTFGSGTRLTVV.

The chain uses TRBV7-2 and TRBJ2-7, with 14 bases that match TRBD2. J gave up 10 bases and V 0 bases, and 8 bases lay outside the gene matches. This CDR3 is built from 16 residues. CDR1 SGHTA and CDR2 FQGNSA come from the germline V gene. The CDR3 here is CASSLARGLAGVGQYF. The DNA for the CDR3 is TGTGCCAGCAGCTTAGCGAGGGGACTAGCGGGGGTGGGACAGTACTTC.

The rearrangement links TRBV28 to TRBJ1-1; D is unresolved. The V end lost 5 bases, the J end lost 5 bases, and 12 bases lay between the germline ends. The CDR3 is made up of 13 amino acids. Germline CDR1 MDHEN, CDR2 SYDVKM. CDR3 sequence reads: CASSPLEVTEAFF. CDR3 sequence (DNA): TGTGCCAGCAGTCCCCTAGAAGTGACTGAAGCTTTCTTT.

The chain employs TRBV3-1 (or the pseudogene TRBV3-2) and TRBJ1-2; D remains unclear. Trimming shortened V by 2 bases and J by 6 bases, and 10 bases separated the two germline ends. Looked up from germline, CDR1 is LGHDT and CDR2 is YNNKEL (reference sequence). This CDR3 region has 13 residues. CDR3 protein: CASSQSRSDGYTF. In nucleotides, the CDR3 is TGTGCCAGCAGCCAATCTAGAAGCGATGGCTACACCTTC.

The J gene is TRBJ2-5, the V gene TRBV12-3 or TRBV12-4, with D uncertain. V lost 3 bases to trimming and J lost 3 bases, with 8 bases between them. The CDR3 runs 13 residues. This CDR3 is CASSFGFKETQYF. The CDR3 coding sequence is TGTGCCAGCAGTTTTGGTTTCAAAGAGACCCAGTACTTC.

The chain combines TRBV3-1 (or the pseudogene TRBV3-2) with TRBJ1-5; TRBD1 agrees at 7 bases. The V segment lost 5 bases and the J segment 2 bases; nucleotides outside the gene matches: 9. The CDR3 totals 16 residues. Looked up from germline, CDR1 is LGHDT and CDR2 is YNNKEL (reference sequence). The CDR3: CASSSNRGAGNQPQHF. DNA for the CDR3: TGTGCCAGCAGCTCCAACAGGGGAGCTGGCAATCAGCCCCAGCATTTT.

J is TRBJ2-5 and V is TRBV2, with a possible D match to TRBD2 (5 bases). There are 13 residues in the CDR3. Trimming took 4 bases from V and 2 from J, leaving 8 bases between them. Germline CDR1 and CDR2: SNHLY and FYNNEI. The CDR3 nucleotides read TGTGCCAGCAGTGTTCGGACTCAAGAGACCCAGTACTTC. It is translated as CASSVRTQETQYF.

The chain couples TRBV19 to TRBJ1-1, with no clear D. V was shortened by 5 bases and J by 0 bases, with 10 bases between the two germline ends. Per germline, CDR1 LNHDA and CDR2 SQIVND (reference sequence). This CDR3 has 14 amino acids. CDR3 DNA sequence: TGTGCCAGTAGTCCCGGACGGGTGAACACTGAAGCTTTCTTT. Translating it yields CASSPGRVNTEAFF.

The chain joins TRBV5-1 to TRBJ2-1; tentatively, D is TRBD1 or TRBD2 (5 bases each). Trimming stripped 1 base from V and 9 bases from J, with 17 bases between. The CDR3 consists of 15 residues. Germline values: CDR1 SGHRS, CDR2 YFSETQ. The CDR3: CASSLSGSTRGEQFF. In nucleotides, the CDR3 is TGCGCCAGCAGCTTGTCCGGGTCAACGAGGGGTGAGCAGTTCTTC. Combining the CDR3 with reference TRBV5-1 and TRBJ2-1 gives the whole variable domain KAGVTQTPRYLIKTRGQQVTLSCSPISGHRSVSWYQQTPGQGLQFLFEYFSETQRNKGNFPGRFSGRQFSNSRSEMNVSTLELGDSALYLCASSLSGSTRGEQFFGPGTRLTVL.

This clone appeared a single time. The rearrangement links TRBV7-2 to TRBJ1-4; D might be TRBD1 (5 bases). The CDR3 is 16 residues long. Looked up from germline, CDR1 is SGHTA and CDR2 is FQGNSA. V was pared by 3 bases and J by 3 bases, with 14 bases between. The CDR3 loop is CASSFMGVRPNEKLFF. In nucleotides, the CDR3 is TGTGCCAGCAGCTTCATGGGGGTGAGGCCTAATGAAAAACTGTTTTTT. The variable domain in full, completed from reference TRBV7-2 and TRBJ1-4, reads GAGVSQSPSNKVTEKGKDVELRCDPISGHTALYWYRQSLGQGLEFLIYFQGNSAPDKSGLPSDRFSAERTGGSVSTLTIQRTQQEDSAVYLCASSFMGVRPNEKLFFGSGTQLSVL.

This chain uses TRBV27 with TRBJ2-7; D is unresolved. CDR1 and CDR2 from the germline V gene are MNHEY and SMNVEV (reference sequence). This CDR3 has 13 amino acids. V was shortened by 0 bases and J by 2 bases, with 5 bases between the two germline ends. The CDR3 loop is CASSLSGPYEQYF. As DNA, the CDR3 is TGTGCCAGCAGTTTATCAGGGCCCTACGAGCAGTACTTC.

V is TRBV19 and J is TRBJ1-1; TRBD1 matches at 7 bases. With V trimmed by 6 bases and J by 4 bases, 14 bases remained unmatched. This CDR3 spans 16 amino acids. The germline V gene has CDR1 LNHDA and CDR2 SQIVND (reference sequence). CDR3 sequence: CASRKGTAVWSTEAFF. DNA for the CDR3: TGTGCCAGTAGAAAAGGGACAGCGGTCTGGAGCACTGAAGCTTTCTTT.

The chain employs TRBV6-5 and TRBJ2-2; 11 nucleotides agree with TRBD2. The trim removed 7 bases at V and 7 bases at J, leaving 8 bases unmatched. The V gene's germline CDR1 is MNHEY and CDR2 SVGAGI. This CDR3 region has 15 residues. CDR3 protein: CASNLAGGSSGELFF. Written as DNA, the CDR3 is TGTGCCAGCAACCTAGCGGGGGGCTCCAGCGGGGAGCTGTTTTTT.

Only one count was recorded for this clone. This sequence joins TRBV29-1 and TRBJ1-1; D unresolved. Trimming stripped 5 bases from V and 2 bases from J, with 15 bases between. This CDR3 has 14 amino acids. CDR1 is SQVTM, CDR2 ANQGSEA, per germline. The CDR3 DNA reads TGCAGCGTTTCCCAACCCCTATTTAACACTGAAGCTTTCTTT. Encoded protein: CSVSQPLFNTEAFF. Looking up the rest from reference TRBV29-1 and TRBJ1-1 gives the full variable domain: SAVISQKPSRDICQRGTSLTIQCQVDSQVTMMFWYRQQPGQSLTLIATANQGSEATYESGFVIDKFPISRPNLTFSTLTVSNMSPEDSSIYLCSVSQPLFNTEAFFGQGTRLTVV.

The J gene is TRBJ1-6, the V gene TRBV14, with TRBD1 matching over 11 bases. In germline, CDR1 is SGHDN, CDR2 FVKESK. The CDR3 is made up of 16 amino acids. Trimming at V came to 1 base and at J to 9 bases, leaving 5 bases not matched to a gene. The CDR3 nucleotides read TGTGCCAGCAGCCAAGCCGGGACAGGGGGAGGTTCACCCCTCCACTTT. This gives the protein CASSQAGTGGGSPLHF.

V usage is TRBV3-1 (or the pseudogene TRBV3-2) and J usage is TRBJ1-2, with 7 bases identical to TRBD1. V lost 1 base, J lost 4 bases, and 3 bases stayed unmatched. Germline V lookup: CDR1 LGHDT, CDR2 YNNKEL (reference sequence). The CDR3 length is 14 residues. CDR3 in amino acids: CASSQAGDSYGYTF. The CDR3 DNA sequence: TGTGCCAGCAGCCAAGCCGGGGACAGCTATGGCTACACCTTC.

The chain links TRBV4-1 to TRBJ1-1, with unresolved D. This CDR3 is 13 amino acids long. Trimming pared 7 bases from V and 5 bases from J, leaving 14 bases between. Germline lookup yields CDR1 MGHRA and CDR2 YSYEKL. For the CDR3, the DNA is TGCGCCAGCATTGGCTGGGAATCGACTGAAGCTTTCTTT. Its translation: CASIGWESTEAFF.

The chain links TRBV20-1 to TRBJ2-1; unclear D gene. V lost 5 bases and J 12 bases, leaving 14 bases between the germline ends. Germline V gives CDR1 DFQATT, CDR2 SNEGSKA (reference sequence). The CDR3 extends over 11 amino acids. The CDR3 protein is CSAHVPGLQFF. The CDR3 DNA reads TGCAGTGCTCACGTCCCCGGGCTGCAGTTCTTC.

This rearrangement joins TRBV3-1 (or the pseudogene TRBV3-2) to TRBJ1-1; D gene ambiguous. Trimming took off 0 bases at V and 8 bases at J, with 16 bases between the two ends. Germline V gene data show CDR1 as LGHDT and CDR2 as YNNKEL (reference sequence). This CDR3 spans 15 amino acids. CDR3 sequence reads: CASSQDGFVAAEAFF. CDR3 nucleotide sequence: TGTGCCAGCAGCCAAGATGGGTTCGTGGCCGCAGAAGCTTTCTTT.

This rearrangement joins TRBV2 to TRBJ1-1; D is perhaps TRBD1 (5 bases). Trimming removed 6 bases at V and 0 bases at J, with 11 bases between. The CDR3 is 14 amino acids. Germline CDR1 is SNHLY and CDR2 is FYNNEI. DNA of the CDR3: TGTGCCAGCAGATTGACAGCCATGAACACTGAAGCTTTCTTT. It encodes CASRLTAMNTEAFF.

The chain joins TRBV27 to TRBJ2-1; D may correspond to TRBD1 or TRBD2 (6 bases each). Between the trimmed V and J ends, which lost 5 bases and 7 bases, there was a span of 21 bases. The CDR3 is 16 amino acids. Germline V gene data show CDR1 as MNHEY and CDR2 as SMNVEV (reference sequence). The CDR3 loop reads CASSQTTWGARNEQFF. The DNA of the CDR3 is TGTGCCAGCAGTCAGACAACTTGGGGGGCCAGGAATGAGCAGTTCTTC.

The V and J genes are TRBV19 and TRBJ1-5, with TRBD1 as a possible D gene (5 bases). The CDR3 consists of 19 residues. Trimming shortened V by 2 bases and J by 0 bases, and 20 bases separated the two germline ends. CDR1 is LNHDA and CDR2 is SQIVND in the germline V gene (reference sequence). CDR3 nucleotide sequence: TGTGCCAGTAGTATACCTCGAGGGGCAAGAGGATATAGCAATCAGCCCCAGCATTTT. Protein product: CASSIPRGARGYSNQPQHF. Combining the CDR3 with reference TRBV19 and TRBJ1-5 gives the whole variable domain DGGITQSPKYLFRKEGQNVTLSCEQNLNHDAMYWYRQDPGQGLRLIYYSQIVNDFQKGDIAEGYSVSREKKESFPLTVTSAQKNPTAFYLCASSIPRGARGYSNQPQHFGDGTRLSIL.